These 3 T cell receptor beta chains share one sample of origin, sequenced in a study of blood T cell repertoires in COVID-19. The repertoire was sequenced with immunoSEQ multiplex PCR; TCRdb's copy has only in-frame clones and lacks some. In the table there are 150,000 to 200,000 clones, approximately 88% of which are singletons. Material: peripheral blood. Receptors originate from a man between 35 and 55 years old with acute or convalescent COVID-19.

The J gene is TRBJ1-5, the V gene TRBV18, with D perhaps TRBD1 (6 bases). The CDR3 has 14 amino acids. Germline CDR1 KGHSH, CDR2 LQKENI. Trimming removed 4 bases at V and 7 bases at J, with 14 bases between. The CDR3 region is CASSLQGKGQPQHF. CDR3 bases: TGTGCCAGCTCACTACAGGGAAAAGGCCAGCCCCAGCATTTT. Full variable domain (rest looked up from reference TRBV18 and TRBJ1-5): NAGVMQNPRHLVRRRGQEARLRCSPMKGHSHVYWYRQLPEEGLKFMVYLQKENIIDESGMPKERFSAEFPKEGPSILRIQQVVRGDSAAYFCASSLQGKGQPQHFGDGTRLSIL.

The J gene is TRBJ2-7, the V gene TRBV18; 7 bases align to TRBD1. Germline V gives CDR1 KGHSH, CDR2 LQKENI. CDR3 size: 12 residues. The V gene end was trimmed by 4 bases and the J gene end by 5 bases; junction bases not matched to a gene: 2. This CDR3 is CASSLDRDEQYF. CDR3 DNA sequence: TGTGCCAGCTCACTCGACAGGGACGAGCAGTACTTC.

The chain has TRBV10-1 and TRBJ1-1; 9 bases are shared with TRBD1. Per the germline V gene, CDR1 is WNHNN and CDR2 is SYGVQD (reference sequence). J lost 2 bases, V lost 2 bases, and 9 bases had no gene match. The CDR3 is 17 amino acids. CDR3 in amino acids: CASSEPRTGDVNTEAFF. The CDR3 DNA sequence: TGCGCCAGCAGTGAGCCGCGGACAGGGGATGTAAACACTGAAGCTTTCTTT.